What follows is one T cell receptor beta chain and its context. The antigen is undetermined. V shed 3 bases and J shed 2 bases, with 7 bases lying between them. CDR3 length equals 14 residues. Germline assignment: CDR1 LNHNV and CDR2 YYDKDF (reference sequence). The data stem from a study of graft-versus-host responses after intestinal transplantation. This table comes from immunoSEQ multiplex PCR, and its TCRdb copy is limited to in-frame clones, with some not included. The sample carries tens of thousands of clones, about 88% recorded once. The sequence came from a human donor who received an intestinal transplant. The V and J genes are TRBV15 and TRBJ2-2, with D hard to call. Sequencing was performed on unstimulated CD4+ T cells sorted from spleen or lymph node cells, taken before intestinal transplant. Here the CDR3 DNA reads TGTGCCACCAGCAGGGCCAAAAACACCGGGGAGCTGTTTTTT. Its translation is CATSRAKNTGELFF.